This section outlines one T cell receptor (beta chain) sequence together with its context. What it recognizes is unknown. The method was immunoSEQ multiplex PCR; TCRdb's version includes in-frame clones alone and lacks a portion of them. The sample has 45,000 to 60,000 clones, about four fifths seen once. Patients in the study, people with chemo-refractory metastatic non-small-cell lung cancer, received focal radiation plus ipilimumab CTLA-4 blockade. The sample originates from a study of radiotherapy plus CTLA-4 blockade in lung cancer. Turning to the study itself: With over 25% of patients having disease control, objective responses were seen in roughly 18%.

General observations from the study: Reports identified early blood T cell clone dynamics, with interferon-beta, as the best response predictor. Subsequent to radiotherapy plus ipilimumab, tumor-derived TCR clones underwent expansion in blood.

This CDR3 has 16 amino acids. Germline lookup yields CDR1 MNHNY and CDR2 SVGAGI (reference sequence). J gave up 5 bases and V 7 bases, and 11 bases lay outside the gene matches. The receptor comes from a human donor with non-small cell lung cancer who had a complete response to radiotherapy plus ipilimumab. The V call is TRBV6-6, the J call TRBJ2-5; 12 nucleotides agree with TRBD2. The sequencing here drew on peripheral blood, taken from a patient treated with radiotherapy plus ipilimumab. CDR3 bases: TGTGCCAGCACCCTAAGGTCCGGGACTAGCGGGGAGACCCAGTACTTC. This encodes CASTLRSGTSGETQYF.